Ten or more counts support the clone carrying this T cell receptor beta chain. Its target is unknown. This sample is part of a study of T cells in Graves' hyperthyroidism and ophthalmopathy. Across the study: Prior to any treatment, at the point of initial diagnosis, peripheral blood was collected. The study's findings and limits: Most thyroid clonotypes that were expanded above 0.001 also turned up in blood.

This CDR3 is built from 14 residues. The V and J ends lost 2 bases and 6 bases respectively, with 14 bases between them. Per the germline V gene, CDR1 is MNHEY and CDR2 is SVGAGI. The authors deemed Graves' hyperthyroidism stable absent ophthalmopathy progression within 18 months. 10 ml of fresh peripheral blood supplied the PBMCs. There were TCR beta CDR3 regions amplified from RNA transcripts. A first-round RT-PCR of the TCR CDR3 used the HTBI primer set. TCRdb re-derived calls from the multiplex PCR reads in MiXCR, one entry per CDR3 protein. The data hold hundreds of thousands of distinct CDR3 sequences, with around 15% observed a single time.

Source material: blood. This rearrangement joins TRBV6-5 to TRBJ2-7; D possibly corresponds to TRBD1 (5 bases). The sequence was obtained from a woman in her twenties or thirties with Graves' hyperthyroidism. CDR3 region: CASSYTDNPGEQYF. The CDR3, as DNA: TGTGCCAGCAGTTACACGGACAATCCGGGCGAGCAGTACTTC.